The entry below describes one T cell receptor (beta chain). The sample belongs to a study of OX40 agonist ivuxolimab in advanced cancers. Clones were sequenced by immunoSEQ multiplex PCR, and TCRdb holds only the in-frame ones, with some missing. The repertoire holds over 55,000 clones, with roughly nine tenths as singletons. This CDR3 spans 16 amino acids. V lost 2 bases, J lost 7 bases, and 17 bases lay in between. CDR1 is MDHEN and CDR2 is SYDVKM in the germline V gene. Drawing of blood for sampling happened at baseline, at cycle 4 day 1, and at cycle 7 day 1. This clonotype was obtained from an adult with an advanced solid tumor such as melanoma, head and neck, liver or kidney cancer. The V and J genes are TRBV28 and TRBJ1-4; maybe TRBD1 (5 bases). The material sequenced was CD4+ or CD8+ T cells sorted from blood, taken in a trial of the OX40 agonist ivuxolimab. CDR3: CASSLTTGAGGEKLFF. The CDR3 region has the DNA TGTGCCAGCAGTTTAACCACAGGCGCCGGGGGTGAAAAACTGTTTTTT.